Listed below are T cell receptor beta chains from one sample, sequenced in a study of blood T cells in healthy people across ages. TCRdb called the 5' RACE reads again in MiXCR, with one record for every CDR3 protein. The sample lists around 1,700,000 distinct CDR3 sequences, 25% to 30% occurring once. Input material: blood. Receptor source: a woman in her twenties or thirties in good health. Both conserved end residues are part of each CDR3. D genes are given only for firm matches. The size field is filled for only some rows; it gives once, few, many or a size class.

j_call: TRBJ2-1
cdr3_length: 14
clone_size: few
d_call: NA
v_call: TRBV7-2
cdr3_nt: TGTGCCAGCAGCCCGTGGACCAGCTACAATGAGCAGTTCTTC
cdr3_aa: CASSPWTSYNEQFF

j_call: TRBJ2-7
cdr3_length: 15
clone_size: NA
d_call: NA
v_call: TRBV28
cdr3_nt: TGTGCCAGCAGCCCCGCGGGGACCACGTCGGGCGAGCAGTACTTC
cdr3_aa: CASSPAGTTSGEQYF

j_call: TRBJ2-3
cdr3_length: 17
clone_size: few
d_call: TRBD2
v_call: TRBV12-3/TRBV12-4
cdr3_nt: TGTGCCAGCAGTCCTAATGCGGCGGGAGGGCCCACAGATACGCAGTATTTT
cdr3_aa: CASSPNAAGGPTDTQYF

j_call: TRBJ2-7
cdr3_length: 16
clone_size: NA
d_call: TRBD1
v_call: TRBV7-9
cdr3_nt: TGTGCCAGCAGCCCCCCCGGACAGGTATTTACCTACGAGCAGTACTTC
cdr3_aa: CASSPPGQVFTYEQYF

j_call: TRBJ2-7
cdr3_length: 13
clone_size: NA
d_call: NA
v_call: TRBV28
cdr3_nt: TGTGCCAGCAGAACTCCGGGCAACTACGAGCAGTACTTC
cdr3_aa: CASRTPGNYEQYF

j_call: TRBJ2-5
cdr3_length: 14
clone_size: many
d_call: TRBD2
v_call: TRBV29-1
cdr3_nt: TGCAGCGTTGTACTAGCGGGGGCCCAAGAGACCCAGTACTTC
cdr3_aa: CSVVLAGAQETQYF

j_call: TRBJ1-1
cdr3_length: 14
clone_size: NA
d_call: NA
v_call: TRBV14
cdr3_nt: TGTGCCAGCAGCCAGTTTGACGGGAACACTGAAGCTTTCTTT
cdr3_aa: CASSQFDGNTEAFF

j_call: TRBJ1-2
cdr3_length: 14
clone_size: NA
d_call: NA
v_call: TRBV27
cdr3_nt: TGTGCCAGCAGTCCCCGGGACGGGGGGAGGGGCTACACCTTC
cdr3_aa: CASSPRDGGRGYTF

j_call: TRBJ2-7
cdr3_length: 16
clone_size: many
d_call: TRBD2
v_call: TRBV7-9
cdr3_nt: TGTGCCAGCAGCCTTCCGCGGAGGCGGGAGTCGGACGAGCAGTACTTC
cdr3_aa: CASSLPRRRESDEQYF

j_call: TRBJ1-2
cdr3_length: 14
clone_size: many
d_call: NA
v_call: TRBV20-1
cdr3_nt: TGCAGTGCCCAACTAACCCAGAGAAACTATGGCTACACCTTC
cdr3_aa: CSAQLTQRNYGYTF

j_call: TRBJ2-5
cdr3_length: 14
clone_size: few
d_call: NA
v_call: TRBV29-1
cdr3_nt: TGCAGCGTTGGAGGGCAGTGGGCTAACTCGGAGCAGTACTTC
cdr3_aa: CSVGGQWANSEQYF

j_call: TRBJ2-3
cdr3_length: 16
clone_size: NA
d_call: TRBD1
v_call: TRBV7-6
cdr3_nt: TGTGCCAGCAGCTTAGGAACAGGGGTATGGGCAGATACGCAGTATTTT
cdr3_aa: CASSLGTGVWADTQYF

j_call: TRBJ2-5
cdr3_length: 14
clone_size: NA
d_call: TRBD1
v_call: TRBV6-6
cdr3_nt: TGTGCCAGCAGTTACAAACAGGGGATGGAGACCCAGTACTTC
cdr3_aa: CASSYKQGMETQYF

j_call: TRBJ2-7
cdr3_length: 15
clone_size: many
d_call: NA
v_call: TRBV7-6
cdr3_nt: TGTGCCAGCAGCTCTTCCCAAGCGGCCGCCTACGAGCAGTACTTC
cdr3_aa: CASSSSQAAAYEQYF

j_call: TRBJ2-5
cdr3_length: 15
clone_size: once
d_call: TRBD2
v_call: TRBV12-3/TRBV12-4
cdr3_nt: TGTGCCAGCAGTTTAAGGTTAGCGGGAACATACGAGCGGTACTTC
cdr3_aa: CASSLRLAGTYERYF

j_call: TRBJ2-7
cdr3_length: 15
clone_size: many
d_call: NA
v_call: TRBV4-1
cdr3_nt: TGCGCCAGCAGCCAAGATAAAGTAGAGGGGTACGAGCAGTACTTC
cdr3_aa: CASSQDKVEGYEQYF

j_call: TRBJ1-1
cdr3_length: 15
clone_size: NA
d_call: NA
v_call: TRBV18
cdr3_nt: TGTGCCAGCTCACCACTTTCCGGGCGGGACACTGAAGCTTTCTTT
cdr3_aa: CASSPLSGRDTEAFF

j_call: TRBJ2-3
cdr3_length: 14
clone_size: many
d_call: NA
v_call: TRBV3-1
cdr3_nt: TGTGCCAGCAGTCAAAGGACTAGCACAGATACGCAGTATTTT
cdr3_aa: CASSQRTSTDTQYF

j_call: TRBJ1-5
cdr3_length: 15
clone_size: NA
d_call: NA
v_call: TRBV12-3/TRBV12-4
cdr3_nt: TGTGCCAGCAGTTTACCCGGGGCCGCCAATCAGCCCCAGCATTTT
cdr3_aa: CASSLPGAANQPQHF

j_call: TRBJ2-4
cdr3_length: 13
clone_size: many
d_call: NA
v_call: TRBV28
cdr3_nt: TGTGCCAGCGGAACCACAGGACCGAACATTCAGTACTTC
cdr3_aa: CASGTTGPNIQYF

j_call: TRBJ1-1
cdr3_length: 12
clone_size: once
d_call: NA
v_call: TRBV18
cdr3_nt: TGTGCCAGCGGGGATCTGGGCGCTGAAGCTTTCTTT
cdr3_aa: CASGDLGAEAFF

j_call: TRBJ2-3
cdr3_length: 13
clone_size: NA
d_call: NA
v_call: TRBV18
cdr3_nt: TGTGCCAGCTCACGAGGAAAAACAGATACGCAGTATTTT
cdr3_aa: CASSRGKTDTQYF

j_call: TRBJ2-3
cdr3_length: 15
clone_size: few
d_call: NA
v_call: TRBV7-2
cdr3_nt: TGTGCCAGCAGCTTAGGGAACGGTCGCACAGATACGCAGTATTTT
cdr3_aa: CASSLGNGRTDTQYF

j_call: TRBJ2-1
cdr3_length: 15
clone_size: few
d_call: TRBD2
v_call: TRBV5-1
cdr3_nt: TGCGCCAGCAGCTTGGTGGCGGGGGGGACCAATGAGCAGTTCTTC
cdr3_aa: CASSLVAGGTNEQFF

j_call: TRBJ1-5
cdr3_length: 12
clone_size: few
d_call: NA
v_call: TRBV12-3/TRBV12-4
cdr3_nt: TGTGCCAGCACCGGGGCGGATCAGCCCCAGCATTTT
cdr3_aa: CASTGADQPQHF

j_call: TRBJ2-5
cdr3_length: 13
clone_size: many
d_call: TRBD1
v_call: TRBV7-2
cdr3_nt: TGTGCCAGCAGCCCGGACAGGGGAGAGACCCAGTACTTC
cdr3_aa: CASSPDRGETQYF

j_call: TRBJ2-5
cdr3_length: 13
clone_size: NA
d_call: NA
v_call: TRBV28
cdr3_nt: TGTGCCAGCAGCCCGGGGGGCAGGGGGACCCAGTACTTC
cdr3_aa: CASSPGGRGTQYF

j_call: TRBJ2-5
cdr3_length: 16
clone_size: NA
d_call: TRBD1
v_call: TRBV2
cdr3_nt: TGTGCCAGCAGAGCCGGGACAGGGGTGCGTGAAGAGACCCAGTACTTC
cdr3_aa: CASRAGTGVREETQYF

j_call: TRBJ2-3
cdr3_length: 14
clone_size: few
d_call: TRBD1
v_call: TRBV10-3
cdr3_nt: TGTGCCATCAGTGAGGGGACAGCCACAGATACGCAGTATTTT
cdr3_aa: CAISEGTATDTQYF